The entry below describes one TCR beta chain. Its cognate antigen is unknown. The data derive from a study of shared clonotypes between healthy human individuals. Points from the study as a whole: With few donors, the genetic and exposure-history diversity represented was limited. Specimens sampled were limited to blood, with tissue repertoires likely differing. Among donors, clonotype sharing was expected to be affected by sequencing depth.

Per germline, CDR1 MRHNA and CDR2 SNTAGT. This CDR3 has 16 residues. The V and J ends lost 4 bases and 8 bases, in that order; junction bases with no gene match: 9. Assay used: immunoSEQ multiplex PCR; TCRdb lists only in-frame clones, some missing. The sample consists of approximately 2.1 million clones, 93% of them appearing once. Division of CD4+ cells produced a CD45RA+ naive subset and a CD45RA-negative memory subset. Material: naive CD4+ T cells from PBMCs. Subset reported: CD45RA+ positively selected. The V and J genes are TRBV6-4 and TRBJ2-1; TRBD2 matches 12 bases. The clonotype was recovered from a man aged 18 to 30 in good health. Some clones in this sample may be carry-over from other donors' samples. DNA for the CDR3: TGTGCCAGCAGTGTGCTAGCGGGAGGGCAGGGCCATGAGCAGTTCTTC. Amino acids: CASSVLAGGQGHEQFF.